Listed below are T cell receptor beta chains from one sample, sequenced in a study of control samples from healthy donors and cancer patients. Only in-frame clones appear in the TCRdb table, and some are missing; sequencing was by immunoSEQ multiplex PCR. The sample holds 130,000 or so clones, roughly 92% seen once. What was sequenced was blood. These receptors all stem from a man aged 18 to 29 in good health. Each CDR3 is given with its conserved first and last residue. A D gene is named only where the DNA matches it firmly. The size field is filled for only some rows; it gives once, few, many or a size class.

d_call clone_size j_call v_call cdr3_nt cdr3_aa
- - TRBJ1-1 TRBV29-1 TGCAGCGTTGAAGAGGCAGTCATGAACACTGAAGCTTTCTTT CSVEEAVMNTEAFF
TRBD1 - TRBJ2-2 TRBV4-1 TGCGCCAGCAGCCAAACAGGGGGCCCGCCCGGGGAGCTGTTTTTT CASSQTGGPPGELFF
TRBD1 few TRBJ1-5 TRBV4-1 TGCGCCAGCAGCCGGACAGGGCAATTGGGACCCCGGGGCAATCAGCCCCAGCATTTT CASSRTGQLGPRGNQPQHF
- - TRBJ2-3 TRBV18 TGTGCCAGCTCACCACCTATTTCCGGGGGATTAGATACGCAGTATTTT CASSPPISGGLDTQYF
- - TRBJ2-5 TRBV3-1/TRBV3-2 TGTGCCAGCAGCCAACCCCCGGGGGAGACCCAGTACTTC CASSQPPGETQYF
TRBD2 - TRBJ2-7 TRBV3-1/TRBV3-2 TGTGCCAGCAGCCGTAGCGGGGGGACCTACGAGCAGTACTTC CASSRSGGTYEQYF
- - TRBJ1-6 TRBV28 TGTGCCAGCAGTTTATGGCGAAATTTTTCACCCCTCCACTTT CASSLWRNFSPLHF
- - TRBJ2-2 TRBV5-1 TGCGCCAGCAGCTTGCCAGGGGAGCTGTTTTTT CASSLPGELFF
- - TRBJ1-6 TRBV4-2 TGTGCCAGCAGCCAAGCGAAAATTAATAATCGGAGATCACCCCTCCACTTT CASSQAKINNRRSPLHF
- - TRBJ1-3 TRBV2 TGTGCCAGCAGTGAACAGGGTGGAAACACCATATATTTT CASSEQGGNTIYF
- - TRBJ2-7 TRBV19 TGTGCCAGTAAGGGAGGAGACTACGAGCAGTACTTC CASKGGDYEQYF
- - TRBJ1-4 TRBV3-1/TRBV3-2 TGTGCCAGCAGCCAAGATAACCGGGGGGAAAAACTGTTTTTT CASSQDNRGEKLFF
- - TRBJ2-2 TRBV6-5 TGTGCCAGCAGTTACTCGCCCAATCAGGGCGGGGAGCTGTTTTTT CASSYSPNQGGELFF
- - TRBJ2-3 TRBV5-4 TGTGCCAGCAGCGGGACTAGCACAGATACGCAGTATTTT CASSGTSTDTQYF
TRBD1 few TRBJ1-1 TRBV9 TGTGCCAGCAACCCAGGGGGCAGGAGGCCGGAGGCTTTCTTT CASNPGGRRPEAFF
- - TRBJ2-3 TRBV5-1 TGCGCCAGCAGCTTGTCGGAGAACCAAGGTTGGTCGGGAAATACGCAGTATTTT CASSLSENQGWSGNTQYF
- - TRBJ1-5 TRBV27 TGTGCCAGCAGTTTGGGGCAGCCTAATCAGCCCCAGCATTTT CASSLGQPNQPQHF
- - TRBJ2-1 TRBV14 TGTGCCAGCAGCCAAGATGAGTGGGGCCGGGGGAGCGGAAACTACAATGAGCAGTTCTTC CASSQDEWGRGSGNYNEQFF